The rows below give T cell receptor beta chains drawn from one sample of a study of blood T cell repertoires in COVID-19. This table comes from immunoSEQ multiplex PCR, and its TCRdb copy is limited to in-frame clones, with some not included. The sample records 200,000 to 250,000 clones, about four fifths being singletons. The sample consisted of PBMCs or T cells enriched from blood (not recorded which). The receptors derive from a woman aged 40-49 years with acute COVID-19. CDR3s leave out the opening cysteine and the closing phenylalanine or tryptophan.

v_gene: TRBV5-1
CDR3aa: ASSTGGGYYGYT

v_gene: TRBV24-1
CDR3aa: ATSDLSPYGYT

v_gene: TRBV4-2
CDR3aa: ASSQDLGSGGAWNEQF

v_gene: TRBV5-1
CDR3aa: ASSLSKTSSGTGELF

v_gene: TRBV27
CDR3aa: ASSLEGVGQPQH

v_gene: TRBV11-1
CDR3aa: ASSFRLAGYGDTQY

v_gene: TRBV7-2
CDR3aa: ASRTVSGGAENEQF

v_gene: TRBV27
CDR3aa: ASSRPEGANGYT

v_gene: TRBV5-4
CDR3aa: ASSLPGGTEAF

v_gene: TRBV6-5
CDR3aa: ASTTNRGRGYT

v_gene: TRBV27
CDR3aa: ASSFQLGHFTDTQY

v_gene: TRBV7-3
CDR3aa: ASSLGQGSTEAF

v_gene: TRBV10-1
CDR3aa: ARYLGQFPYGYT

v_gene: TRBV3-1/TRBV3-2
CDR3aa: ASSPGQGAGEQY

v_gene: TRBV30
CDR3aa: AWSDSSYEQY

v_gene: TRBV6-4
CDR3aa: ASSDSTGGADTQY

v_gene: TRBV28
CDR3aa: ASSPRDRTAGELF

v_gene: TRBV7-8
CDR3aa: ASSLGLGGNNSPLH

v_gene: TRBV7-9
CDR3aa: ASSSPNSGSYTGELF

v_gene: TRBV7-8
CDR3aa: ASSITDRAPYGQY

v_gene: TRBV7-2
CDR3aa: ASSLQGGNTEAF

v_gene: TRBV28
CDR3aa: ASSPGLAVEQF

v_gene: TRBV5-1
CDR3aa: ASSLGDKGYT

v_gene: TRBV3-1/TRBV3-2
CDR3aa: ASSRQVGTAYNSPLH

v_gene: TRBV6-5
CDR3aa: ASRFDRGSTDTQY

v_gene: TRBV2
CDR3aa: ASRATGGSYGYT

v_gene: TRBV3-1/TRBV3-2
CDR3aa: ASSQDLRTSSYNEQF

v_gene: TRBV12-3/TRBV12-4
CDR3aa: ASSLDRGYGYT

v_gene: TRBV20-1
CDR3aa: SAKLDTQY

v_gene: TRBV4-1
CDR3aa: ASSQDWRSEQF

v_gene: TRBV4-2
CDR3aa: ASSQDNGQGRGYT

v_gene: TRBV19
CDR3aa: ASRDRDNSPLH

v_gene: TRBV14
CDR3aa: ASSRRTGANVLT

v_gene: TRBV15
CDR3aa: ATSSRAGGLNTQY

v_gene: TRBV9
CDR3aa: ASSALDSSYNEQF

v_gene: TRBV27
CDR3aa: ASSLRGSTEAF

v_gene: TRBV5-1
CDR3aa: ASSQTGSTGELF

v_gene: TRBV6-5
CDR3aa: ASRTGHTGELF